Presented here are 13 T cell receptor beta chains from one specimen sequenced in a study of human T cells and chemical hapten exposure. TCRdb processed the RACE reads anew with MiXCR; each CDR3 protein has one entry. The table lists about 380,000 distinct CDR3 sequences, more than 4.5% of them singletons, with under 3% in the top ten. The time point was: patch test 1, 2 weeks after DPC sensitization. Treatment here: therapeutic diphenylcyclopropenone sensitization with weekly scalp DPC. The starting material was whole blood, obtained in connection with sensitization to the hapten diphenylcyclopropenone (DPC). The source is a woman aged 45-65 years with alopecia areata. Some clones in this sample may be carry-over from other donors' samples.

This clonotype was found many times. The chain employs TRBV5-1 and TRBJ1-5; D gene unclear. The CDR3 runs to 12 residues. V was trimmed by 3 bases and J by 5 bases, leaving 6 bases between them. Germline CDR1 reads SGHRS; CDR2 reads YFSETQ. CDR3 in amino acids: CASSWPHQPQHF. CDR3 bases: TGCGCCAGCAGCTGGCCCCATCAGCCCCAGCATTTT. Together with reference TRBV5-1 and TRBJ1-5, the CDR3 gives the full variable domain: KAGVTQTPRYLIKTRGQQVTLSCSPISGHRSVSWYQQTPGQGLQFLFEYFSETQRNKGNFPGRFSGRQFSNSRSEMNVSTLELGDSALYLCASSWPHQPQHFGDGTRLSIL.

The chain employs TRBV20-1 and TRBJ2-5, with 7 bases lining up with TRBD1. Germline assignment: CDR1 DFQATT and CDR2 SNEGSKA (reference sequence). The V gene end was trimmed by 2 bases and the J gene end by 3 bases; junction bases not matched to a gene: 9. The CDR3 is 15 amino acids. The CDR3 loop reads CSARKSGTAKETQYF. The DNA of the CDR3 is TGCAGTGCTAGAAAGTCCGGGACAGCCAAAGAGACCCAGTACTTC.

This clonotype was found many times. The V gene is TRBV27, the J gene TRBJ2-1; tentative D call: TRBD1 (5 bases). The germline V gene has CDR1 MNHEY and CDR2 SMNVEV (reference sequence). The CDR3 length is 13 residues. The ends were cut back, 3 bases at V and 7 bases at J, with 10 bases in the middle. CDR3 loop: CASSLIGDNEQFF. For the CDR3, the DNA is TGTGCCAGCAGTTTGATAGGGGATAATGAGCAGTTCTTC.

A few counts support this clonotype. V is TRBV12-3 or TRBV12-4 and J is TRBJ2-5; D possibly corresponds to TRBD1 (6 bases). This CDR3 is built from 12 residues. Trimming took off 9 bases at V and 5 bases at J, with 13 bases between the two ends. The CDR3 DNA reads as TGTGCCAGTAAAGGGGGAAAGGAGACCCAGTACTTC. Translated: CASKGGKETQYF.

This clonotype was recorded many times. V gene TRBV29-1 combines with J gene TRBJ2-3; 8 bases agree with TRBD2. CDR3 size: 14 residues. V was pared by 6 bases and J by 1 base, with 6 bases of the junction left unmatched. Germline CDR1 reads SQVTM; CDR2 reads ANQGSEA. Written as DNA, the CDR3 is TGCAGCGTCGCGGGGGGTGTCGGCACAGATACGCAGTATTTT. This gives the protein CSVAGGVGTDTQYF.

The V gene is TRBV12-3 or TRBV12-4, the J gene TRBJ1-6; weak D call: TRBD1 (6 bases). There are 14 residues in the CDR3. The V and J ends lost 6 bases and 11 bases respectively, with 17 bases between them. The CDR3 DNA follows: TGTGCCAGCAGAAGGAACAGGGTGACGGCACCCCTCCACTTT. Protein: CASRRNRVTAPLHF.

This clonotype was observed a handful of times. The chain joins TRBV12-3 or TRBV12-4 to TRBJ1-1; D not certain. The germline V and J ends were trimmed by 5 bases and 2 bases, with 9 bases remaining between them. The CDR3 spans 13 residues. The CDR3 DNA follows: TGTGCCAGCAGTCCCGCATACAACACTGAAGCTTTCTTT. As protein: CASSPAYNTEAFF.

CDR3 protein: CASSTGRYGNQPQHF. The CDR3 nucleotides are TGTGCCAGCAGCACAGGGAGGTATGGCAATCAGCCCCAGCATTTT. The chain carries TRBV6-6 and TRBJ1-5; a possible D gene is TRBD1 (6 bases). Germline CDR1 and CDR2: MNHNY and SVGAGI (reference sequence). Trimming cost V 6 bases and J 2 bases, with 14 bases left between them. The CDR3 loop spans 15 amino acids.

The V call is TRBV6-6, the J call TRBJ2-7; no reliable D call. Trimming removed 6 bases from V and 4 bases from J, with 16 bases in between. Germline assignment: CDR1 MNHNY and CDR2 SVGAGI (reference sequence). The CDR3 spans 14 residues. For the CDR3, the DNA is TGTGCCAGCAGCCCCGACTTACGTGGGTACGAGCAGTACTTC. Translating it yields CASSPDLRGYEQYF.

The chain has TRBV12-5 and TRBJ2-7; 7 bases are shared with TRBD1. The V gene end was trimmed by 1 base and the J gene end by 6 bases; junction bases not matched to a gene: 0. The germline V gene encodes CDR1 LGHNT and CDR2 FRNRAP. This CDR3 contains 12 residues. The CDR3, as DNA: TGTGCTAGTGGTTTGGGGACAGGCGAGCAGTACTTC. Translated: CASGLGTGEQYF.

The chain uses TRBV5-1 and TRBJ2-5; D is ambiguous. CDR1 is SGHRS, CDR2 YFSETQ, per germline. The V and J ends lost 0 bases and 5 bases respectively, with 14 bases between them. The CDR3 is 15 amino acids. CDR3 coding DNA: TGCGCCAGCAGCTTGGCCGGCCCCACCCGGGAGACCCAGTACTTC. Its translation: CASSLAGPTRETQYF.

This clonotype was seen only a few times. Here the CDR3 reads CASSPETGVNQPQHF. The CDR3 DNA reads TGCGCCAGCAGCCCGGAGACAGGGGTTAATCAGCCCCAGCATTTT. The rearrangement uses TRBV5-1 and TRBJ1-5; 8 nucleotides line up with TRBD1. The CDR3 runs to 15 residues. Germline CDR1 is SGHRS and CDR2 is YFSETQ. The V and J ends lost 4 bases and 4 bases, in that order; junction bases with no gene match: 7.

CDR3 DNA: TGCGCCAGCAGCTTATCAGGGAGGGCCACTGAAGCTTTCTTT. It codes for CASSLSGRATEAFF. The chain is built from TRBV5-1 and TRBJ1-1; D might be TRBD1 (5 bases). The CDR3 has 14 amino acids. Trimming cost V 2 bases and J 4 bases, with 12 bases left between them. The V gene's germline CDR1 is SGHRS and CDR2 YFSETQ.